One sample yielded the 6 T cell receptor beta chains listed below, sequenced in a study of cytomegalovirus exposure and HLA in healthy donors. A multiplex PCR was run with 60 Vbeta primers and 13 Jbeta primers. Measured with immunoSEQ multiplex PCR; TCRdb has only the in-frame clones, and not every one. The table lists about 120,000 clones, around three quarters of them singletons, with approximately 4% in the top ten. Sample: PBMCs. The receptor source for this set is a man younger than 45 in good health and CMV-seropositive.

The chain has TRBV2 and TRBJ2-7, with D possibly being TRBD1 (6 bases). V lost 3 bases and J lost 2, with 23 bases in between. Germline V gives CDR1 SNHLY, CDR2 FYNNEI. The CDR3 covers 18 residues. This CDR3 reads CASSDVGAGALSAYEQYF. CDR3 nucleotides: TGTGCCAGCAGTGATGTCGGGGCAGGGGCTCTATCTGCCTACGAGCAGTACTTC.

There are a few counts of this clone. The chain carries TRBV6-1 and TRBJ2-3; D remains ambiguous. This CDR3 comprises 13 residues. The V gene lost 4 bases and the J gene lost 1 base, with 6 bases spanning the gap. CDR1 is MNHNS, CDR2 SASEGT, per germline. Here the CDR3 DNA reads TGTGCCAGCAGTGGTCTCGGCACAGATACGCAGTATTTT. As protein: CASSGLGTDTQYF.

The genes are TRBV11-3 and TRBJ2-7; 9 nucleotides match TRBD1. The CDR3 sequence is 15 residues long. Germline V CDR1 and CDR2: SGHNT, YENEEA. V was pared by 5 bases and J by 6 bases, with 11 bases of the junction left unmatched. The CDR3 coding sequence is TGTGCCAGCAGCAAGGGACAGGGAAGATTGGGCGAGCAGTACTTC. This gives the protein CASSKGQGRLGEQYF.

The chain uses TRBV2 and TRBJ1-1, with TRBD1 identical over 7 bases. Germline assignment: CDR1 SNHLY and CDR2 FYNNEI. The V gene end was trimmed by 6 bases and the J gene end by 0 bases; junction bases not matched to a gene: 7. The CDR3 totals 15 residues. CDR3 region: CASSNPTGLNTEAFF. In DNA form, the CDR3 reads TGTGCCAGCAGCAACCCGACAGGGTTGAACACTGAAGCTTTCTTT.

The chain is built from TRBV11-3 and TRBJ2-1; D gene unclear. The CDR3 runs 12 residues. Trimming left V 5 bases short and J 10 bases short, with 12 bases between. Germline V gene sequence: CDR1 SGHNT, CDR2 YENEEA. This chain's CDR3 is CASSNPGNEQFF. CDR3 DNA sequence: TGTGCCAGCAGCAACCCAGGTAACGAGCAGTTCTTC.

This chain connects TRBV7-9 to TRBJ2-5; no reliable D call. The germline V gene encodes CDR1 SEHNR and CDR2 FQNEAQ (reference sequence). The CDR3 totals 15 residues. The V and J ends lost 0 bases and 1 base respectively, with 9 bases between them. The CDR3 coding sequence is TGTGCCAGCAGCTTAGCGCGACTGAGCCAAGAGACCCAGTACTTC. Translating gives CASSLARLSQETQYF.